This TCR beta chain was sequenced in a study of identical twins (dated by TCRdb to 2016 to 2017). The study in broad terms: The study deep-sequenced TCR alpha and beta repertoires from monozygotic twins, unrelated adults of various ages and cord blood to test whether fetal clonotypes persist. Replicate twin experiments were performed at different times using different library preparation protocols to rule out contamination.

Every donor in the study was a healthy Caucasian. Three pairs of female monozygotic twins, all aged about 18 to 30 years, made up the twin cohort. The RNA used for TCR libraries was isolated from peripheral blood mononuclear cells. General study outcomes and caveats: Fewer insertions were carried by abundant cord blood beta clonotypes, a similar but weaker trend appeared in young adult naive repertoires, and no such trend appeared in memory repertoires. Out-of-frame TCR alpha sequences shared between twins showed an excess of low generation-probability sequences compared with coincidental sharing between unrelated individuals. In monozygotic twins, out-of-frame TCR alpha sharing was systematically underestimated by recombination models, although the models agreed with sharing between unrelated individuals. Zero-insertion analyses could be partly confounded by invariant T cells such as MAIT and iNKT, although diverse VJ usage argued against such confounding for most clonotypes. The excess sharing between twins in beta out-of-frame sequences was weaker because fewer shared sequences reduced the signal-to-noise ratio. Because the same donors could not be followed over many years, conclusions were based on cross-sectional statistical analysis.

Library method: 5' RACE. TCRdb records Illumina HiSeq 2000 as the sequencer. Template switching introduced a universal primer binding site; the final cDNA contained a unique molecular identifier, enabling accurate counting of TCR cDNA molecules. Specific primers in the conserved constant-segment region were used to synthesize first-strand cDNA for the TCR alpha and beta chains. Each cDNA library was double barcoded, with a SMART-Mk sample barcode plus Illumina barcodes, to control for contamination. Two successive PCR steps introduced TruSeq adapter sequences along with Illumina sample barcodes. The Illumina HiSeq platform was used with custom primers to sequence TCR alpha and beta cDNA libraries. The paper's processing steps were these. Unique molecular identifiers were extracted from raw reads with MiGEC, and CDR3 positions were determined with MiXCR. Recombination models were inferred per individual with the repgenHMM and IGoR tools using an EM algorithm. Shared clonotypes were analyzed with the tcR package in R, and sharing was normalized by the product of cloneset sizes. Out-of-frame nonproductive sequences were analyzed to study raw recombination free of thymic and clonal selection effects. The raw public data were reprocessed by TCRdb itself: fastp quality trimming at Q25, MiXCR clonotype calling, in-frame beta chains only. All rows with the same CDR3 protein become a single entry with the most common DNA and genes. The V and J calls were not made by the authors but by TCRdb's processing. The sample includes 700,000 or so distinct CDR3 sequences, with 8% to 9% observed a single time. The biggest ten clones account for around 0.98% of the sample.

The junction shows trimming of 0 bases on V and 8 bases on J, and the gene matches do not reach 9 bases of it. CDR1 MNHEY and CDR2 SMNVEV are derived from the germline V gene (reference sequence). The CDR3 sequence holds 15 residues, the cysteine and phenylalanine included. Solely the CDR3 DNA is kept, with 45 bases framed from the first base. A remark on this clonotype: Its target antigen remains unknown. No base-level quality is on record; no much larger clone is a single base apart.

The same data also contributed to another study, on yellow fever vaccine responses in identical twins. Reported in the second study: According to the authors, in identical twins the way T cells responded to vaccination appeared partly convergent and partly personalized. In the study, vaccine-responding T cell clones were precisely tracked in identical twins.

This TCR came from a young woman in good health. The sequence joins TRBV27 to TRBJ1-2, and TRBD1 aligns with 7 junction nucleotides. The sequencing input was PBMCs. The CDR3 corresponds to CASSLSDRARNGYTF. The base sequence is TGTGCCAGCAGTTTATCCGACAGGGCTAGGAACGGCTACACCTTC.